This T cell receptor (beta chain) was recovered during a study of post-analysis software for immune sequencing data. Study-wide findings and caveats: Included in a set of a handful of TRBV segments more frequent in patients than controls were TRBV5-6, TRBV5-1 and TRBV20-1.

Turning to this clonotype: Its antigen is unidentified.

The germline V gene has CDR1 MNHNS and CDR2 SASEGT. CDR3 size: 15 residues. The germline V and J ends were trimmed by 8 bases and 7 bases, with 21 bases remaining between them. The TCR beta cDNA libraries contained unique molecular identifiers. Some 500,000 cDNA molecules were obtained per 1 to 10 million input T cells. TCRdb ran MiXCR on the PCR reads and lists one entry per CDR3 protein. The sample holds about 770,000 distinct CDR3 sequences, around 46% seen once. The sample was blood. The sequence was collected from a girl aged 5-17 years with multiple sclerosis. J is TRBJ2-1 and V is TRBV6-1; D remains unclear. The DNA of the CDR3 is TGTGCCAGCTCCGGGCTAGGGAAGGGTTTTAATGAGCAGTTCTTC. It is translated as CASSGLGKGFNEQFF.